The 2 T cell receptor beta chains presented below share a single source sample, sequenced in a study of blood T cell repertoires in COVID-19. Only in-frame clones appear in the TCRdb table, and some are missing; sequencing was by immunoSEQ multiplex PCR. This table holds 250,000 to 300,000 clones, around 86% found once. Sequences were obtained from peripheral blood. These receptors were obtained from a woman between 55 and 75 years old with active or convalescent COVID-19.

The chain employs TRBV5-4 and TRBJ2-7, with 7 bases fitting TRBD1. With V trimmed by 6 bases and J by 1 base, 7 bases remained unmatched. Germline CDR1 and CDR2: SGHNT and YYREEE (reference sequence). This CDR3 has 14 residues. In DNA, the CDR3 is TGTGCCAGCAAAGATTCAGGGGGATCCTACGAGCAGTACTTC. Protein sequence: CASKDSGGSYEQYF.

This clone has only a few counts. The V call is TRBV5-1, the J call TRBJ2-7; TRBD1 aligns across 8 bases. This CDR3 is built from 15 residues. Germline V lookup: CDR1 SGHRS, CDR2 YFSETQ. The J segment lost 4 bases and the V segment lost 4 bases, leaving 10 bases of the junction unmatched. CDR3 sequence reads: CASSGNRGTGYEQYF. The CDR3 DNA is TGCGCCAGCAGCGGAAACAGGGGGACCGGATACGAGCAGTACTTC.